The next 8 T cell receptor beta chains were all read from a single sample in a study of CD8+CD57+ T cells in acquired aplastic anemia. All sequencing subjects had displayed CD8+CD57+ cell expansion on flow cytometry. TCR beta VDJ and CDR3 were profiled, and genomic DNA was the template. TCRdb reprocessed the reads with MiXCR, giving one entry per CDR3 protein. The sample shows 150,000 or so distinct CDR3 sequences, roughly 49% of them seen only once. Input material: sorted CD4+, CD8+, or CD8+CD57+ T cells (not recorded which) from PBMCs. The receptors derive from a human donor with aplastic anemia.

This clonotype occurred many times. The chain recombines TRBV9 with TRBJ1-2; 8 positions match TRBD1. This CDR3 region has 16 residues. Germline V lookup: CDR1 SGDLS, CDR2 YYNGEE. Trimming at V came to 0 bases and at J to 10 bases, leaving 14 bases not matched to a gene. For the CDR3, the DNA is TGTGCCAGCAGCGTAGACCATGACAGGGGCCCCAGGGACTACACCTTC. This encodes CASSVDHDRGPRDYTF.

The V and J genes are TRBV4-2 and TRBJ2-7; 11 nucleotides agree with TRBD1. The CDR3 runs to 16 residues. In germline, CDR1 is LGHNA, CDR2 YNFKEQ. The V and J ends lost 1 base and 2 bases, in that order; junction bases with no gene match: 4. The CDR3 DNA follows: TGTGCCAGCAGCCAAGCACCGGGACAGGGGGCCTACGAGCAGTACTTC. Its protein is CASSQAPGQGAYEQYF.

The chain is built from TRBV15 and TRBJ2-4; 10 nucleotides line up with TRBD2. Losses at the gene ends were 0 bases for V and 11 bases for J; bases not matched to a gene: 10. The CDR3 consists of 16 residues. Germline CDR1 is LNHNV and CDR2 is YYDKDF (reference sequence). The CDR3 nucleotides are TGTGCCACCAGCAGAGATGTCACCAGCGGGGGGGTTCTTCAGTACTTC. It encodes CATSRDVTSGGVLQYF.

This rearrangement joins TRBV2 to TRBJ2-6; D is tentatively TRBD1 or TRBD2 (5 bases each). V lost 0 bases to trimming and J lost 8 bases, with 8 bases between them. CDR1 SNHLY and CDR2 FYNNEI come from the germline V gene. The length of the CDR3 is 14 residues. Here the CDR3 reads CASSEARGPNVLTF. In DNA, the CDR3 is TGTGCCAGCAGTGAAGCACGGGGCCCCAACGTCCTGACTTTC.

The chain recombines TRBV19 with TRBJ1-5; D call uncertain. Germline loops: CDR1 LNHDA, CDR2 SQIVND (reference sequence). This CDR3 contains 15 residues. The V gene lost 5 bases and the J gene lost 0 bases, with 11 bases spanning the gap. The CDR3 nucleotides are TGTGCCAGTAGTTACAGTCATTATAGCAATCAGCCCCAGCATTTT. It yields the protein CASSYSHYSNQPQHF.

J is TRBJ2-1 and V is TRBV5-1; 11 positions agree with TRBD1. CDR3 length: 15 amino acids. Germline CDR1 reads SGHRS; CDR2 reads YFSETQ. After removal of 4 bases from V and 5 bases from J, the junction contained 5 bases not matched to a gene. CDR3 in amino acids: CASSGPGQGDNEQFF. Here the CDR3 DNA reads TGCGCCAGCAGCGGGCCGGGACAGGGGGACAATGAGCAGTTCTTC.

V gene TRBV10-3 combines with J gene TRBJ1-1; maybe TRBD1 (5 bases). CDR3 length: 15 amino acids. Germline-derived CDR1 and CDR2 are ENHRY and SYGVKD. Trimming removed 3 bases from V and 5 bases from J, with 16 bases in between. CDR3 amino acids: CAISDSGGAVTEAFF. In nucleotides, the CDR3 is TGTGCCATCAGTGACTCCGGAGGGGCTGTGACTGAAGCTTTCTTT.

This clonotype was seen at least ten times. This sequence joins TRBV5-6 and TRBJ2-7; D might be TRBD2 (5 bases). Looked up from germline, CDR1 is SGHDT and CDR2 is YYEEEE. V was cut by 1 base and J by 6 bases, with 11 bases left in between. CDR3 size: 13 residues. CDR3 loop: CASSLLSRGEQYF. CDR3 sequence (DNA): TGTGCCAGCAGCTTGTTGTCCCGGGGCGAGCAGTACTTC.